In this sample, the clone carrying this T cell receptor (beta chain) turned up a few times. Its target is unknown. Trimming took off 5 bases at V and 0 bases at J, with 12 bases between the two ends. Germline CDR1 and CDR2: SGHRS and YFSETQ. This CDR3 spans 16 amino acids. The data were taken from a study of T-cell memory formation after mild COVID-19. At the level of the study: TCR clusters were largely donor specific.

TCRdb reanalysed the 5' RACE reads using MiXCR and keeps one entry per CDR3 protein. The repertoire has a few hundred thousand distinct CDR3 sequences, about 23% of them found once; the top ten carry approximately 12%. Study findings and constraints: The study found contracting CD4+ clones mainly in CM and EM and contracting CD8+ clones in EMRA.

V gene TRBV5-1 combines with J gene TRBJ2-6; D remains unclear. The clonotype was recovered from an adult woman who had mild COVID-19 (a few samples of this study predate the infection). Cell type and time point are not known. The sequenced sample was PBMCs or a T cell subset sorted from them (not recorded which). CDR3 sequence (DNA): TGCGCCAGCAGTTCTAATGTTTTCTCTGGGGCCAACGTCCTGACTTTC. Its protein product is CASSSNVFSGANVLTF.